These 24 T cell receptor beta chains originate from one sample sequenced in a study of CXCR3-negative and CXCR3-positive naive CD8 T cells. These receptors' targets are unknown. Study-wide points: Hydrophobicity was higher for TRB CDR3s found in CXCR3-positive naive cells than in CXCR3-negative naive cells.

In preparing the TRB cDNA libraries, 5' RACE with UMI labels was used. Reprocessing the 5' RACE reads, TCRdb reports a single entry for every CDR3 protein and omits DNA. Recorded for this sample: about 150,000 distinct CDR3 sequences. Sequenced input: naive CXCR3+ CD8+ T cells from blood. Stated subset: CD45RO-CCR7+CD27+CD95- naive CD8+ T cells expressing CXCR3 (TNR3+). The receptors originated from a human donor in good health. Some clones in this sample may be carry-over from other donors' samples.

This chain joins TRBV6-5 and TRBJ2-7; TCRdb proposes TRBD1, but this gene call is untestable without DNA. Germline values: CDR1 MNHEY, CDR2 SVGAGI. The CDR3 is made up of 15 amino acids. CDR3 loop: CASSYGAVSGDEQYF.

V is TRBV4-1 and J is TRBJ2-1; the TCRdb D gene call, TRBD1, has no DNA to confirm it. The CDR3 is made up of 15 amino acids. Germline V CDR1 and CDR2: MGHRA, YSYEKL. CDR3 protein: CASSQDQGNYNEQFF.

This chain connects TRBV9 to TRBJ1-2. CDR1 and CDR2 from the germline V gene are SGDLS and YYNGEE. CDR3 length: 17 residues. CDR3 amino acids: CASSVETAGLASYGYTF.

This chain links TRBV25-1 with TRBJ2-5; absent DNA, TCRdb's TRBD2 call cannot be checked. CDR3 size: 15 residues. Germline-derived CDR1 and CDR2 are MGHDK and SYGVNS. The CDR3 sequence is CASSDPLHTAETQYF.

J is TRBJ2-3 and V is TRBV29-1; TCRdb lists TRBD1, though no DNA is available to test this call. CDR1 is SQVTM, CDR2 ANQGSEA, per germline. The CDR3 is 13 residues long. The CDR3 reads CSVGGRGSDTQYF.

The CDR3 sequence is CASSDRANTQYF. The chain couples TRBV2 to TRBJ2-3. Germline V CDR1 and CDR2: SNHLY, FYNNEI. CDR3 length: 12 amino acids.

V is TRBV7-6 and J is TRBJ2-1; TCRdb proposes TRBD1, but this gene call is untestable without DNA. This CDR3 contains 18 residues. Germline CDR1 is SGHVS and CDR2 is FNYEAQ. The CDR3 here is CASSPIPSRGSPYNEQFF.

CDR3 loop: CASSPGGGEQFF. This rearrangement joins TRBV28 to TRBJ2-1; TCRdb's D call, TRBD1, is unchecked because there is no DNA. The CDR3 has 12 residues. CDR1 and CDR2 (germline): MDHEN, SYDVKM. Variable domain in full (rest from reference TRBV28 and TRBJ2-1): DVKVTQSSRYLVKRTGEKVFLECVQDMDHENMFWYRQDPGLGLRLIYFSYDVKMKEKGDIPEGYSVSREKKERFSLILESASTNQTSMYLCASSPGGGEQFFGPGTRLTVL.

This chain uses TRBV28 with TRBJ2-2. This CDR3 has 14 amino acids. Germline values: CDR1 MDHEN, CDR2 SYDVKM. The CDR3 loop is CASSEPWNTGELFF. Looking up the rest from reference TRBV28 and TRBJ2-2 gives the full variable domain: DVKVTQSSRYLVKRTGEKVFLECVQDMDHENMFWYRQDPGLGLRLIYFSYDVKMKEKGDIPEGYSVSREKKERFSLILESASTNQTSMYLCASSEPWNTGELFFGEGSRLTVL.

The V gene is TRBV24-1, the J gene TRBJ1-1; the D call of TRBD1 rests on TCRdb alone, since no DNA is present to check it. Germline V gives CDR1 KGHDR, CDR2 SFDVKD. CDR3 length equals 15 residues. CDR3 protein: CATSNRTGTNTEAFF.

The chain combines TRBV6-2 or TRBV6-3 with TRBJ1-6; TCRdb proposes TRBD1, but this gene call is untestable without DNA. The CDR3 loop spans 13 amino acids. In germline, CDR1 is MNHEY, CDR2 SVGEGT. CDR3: CASIDQGNSPLHF.

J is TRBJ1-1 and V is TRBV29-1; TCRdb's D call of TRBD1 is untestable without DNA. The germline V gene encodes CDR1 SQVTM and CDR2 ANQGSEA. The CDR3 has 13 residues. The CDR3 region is CSALLQTGTEAFF. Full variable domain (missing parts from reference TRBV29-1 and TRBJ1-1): SAVISQKPSRDICQRGTSLTIQCQVDSQVTMMFWYRQQPGQSLTLIATANQGSEATYESGFVIDKFPISRPNLTFSTLTVSNMSPEDSSIYLCSALLQTGTEAFFGQGTRLTVV.

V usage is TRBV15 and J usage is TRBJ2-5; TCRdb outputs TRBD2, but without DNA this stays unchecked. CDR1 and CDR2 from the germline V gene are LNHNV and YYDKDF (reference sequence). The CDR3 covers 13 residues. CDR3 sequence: CATSKSSGETQYF.

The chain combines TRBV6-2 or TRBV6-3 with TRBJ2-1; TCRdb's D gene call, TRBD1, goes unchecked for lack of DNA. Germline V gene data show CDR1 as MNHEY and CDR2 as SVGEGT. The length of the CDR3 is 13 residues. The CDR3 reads CASSYTGGNEQFF.

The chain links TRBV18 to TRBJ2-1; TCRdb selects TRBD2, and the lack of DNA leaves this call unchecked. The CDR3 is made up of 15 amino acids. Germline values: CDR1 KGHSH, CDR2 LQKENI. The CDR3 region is CASSPEGRFYNEQFF.

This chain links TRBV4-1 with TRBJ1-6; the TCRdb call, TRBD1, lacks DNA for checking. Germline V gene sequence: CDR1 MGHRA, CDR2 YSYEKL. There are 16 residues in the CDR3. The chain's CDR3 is CASSQVLGAYNSPLHF.

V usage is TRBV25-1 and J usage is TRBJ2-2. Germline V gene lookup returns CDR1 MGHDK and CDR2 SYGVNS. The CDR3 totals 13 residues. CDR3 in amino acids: CASSRSNTGELFF.

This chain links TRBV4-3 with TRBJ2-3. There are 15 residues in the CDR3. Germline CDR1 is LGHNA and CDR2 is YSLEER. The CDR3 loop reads CASSQKGLAPDTQYF.

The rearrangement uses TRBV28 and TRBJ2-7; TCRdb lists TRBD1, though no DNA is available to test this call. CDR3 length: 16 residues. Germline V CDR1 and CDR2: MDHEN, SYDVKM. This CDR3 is CASSLIGTGGPYEQYF.

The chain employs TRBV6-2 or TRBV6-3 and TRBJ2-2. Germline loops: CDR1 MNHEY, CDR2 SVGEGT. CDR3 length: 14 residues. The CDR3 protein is CASSYSEDAGELFF.

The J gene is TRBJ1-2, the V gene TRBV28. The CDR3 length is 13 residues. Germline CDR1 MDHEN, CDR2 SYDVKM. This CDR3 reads CASSLSPLYGYTF.

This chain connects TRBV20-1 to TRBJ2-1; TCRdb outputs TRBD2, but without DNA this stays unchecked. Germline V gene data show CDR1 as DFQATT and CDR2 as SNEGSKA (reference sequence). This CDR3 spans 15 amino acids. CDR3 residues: CSAPRTSGTYNEQFF.

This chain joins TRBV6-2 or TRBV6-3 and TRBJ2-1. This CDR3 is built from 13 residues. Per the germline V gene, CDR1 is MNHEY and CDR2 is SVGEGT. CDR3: CASSYSAVNEQFF.

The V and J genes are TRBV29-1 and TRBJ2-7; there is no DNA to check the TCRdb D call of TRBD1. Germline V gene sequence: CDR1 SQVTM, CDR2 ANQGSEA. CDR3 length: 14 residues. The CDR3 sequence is CSVERGTGAYEQYF.